This TCR beta chain was identified in a study of cytomegalovirus exposure and HLA in healthy donors. The PCR ran on 60 Vbeta and 13 Jbeta primers. Here immunoSEQ multiplex PCR was the method, and the copy in TCRdb shows in-frame clones only, minus some. The sample lists 150,000 to 200,000 clones, under 85% occurring once. The CDR3 runs 13 residues. The germline gives CDR1 MNHEY, CDR2 SVGAGI. The trim removed 5 bases at V and 6 bases at J, leaving 4 bases unmatched. The sequencing input was PBMCs. V is TRBV6-5 and J is TRBJ1-1; 9 nucleotides line up with TRBD1. The clonotype was recovered from a female donor in good health and CMV-seronegative. The CDR3 spells CASSGQGRPEAFF. Written as DNA, the CDR3 is TGTGCCAGCAGTGGACAGGGGCGACCTGAAGCTTTCTTT.